In its sample, the clone carrying this T cell receptor beta chain was seen many times. MiXCR was run by TCRdb on the PCR reads, yielding one entry per CDR3 protein. Here the sample spans about 60,000 distinct CDR3 sequences, roughly 17% being singletons. This sample is drawn from a study of molecular identifiers for immune sequencing clone quantification. The sorting of naive CD8 T cells used the CD8+CD4-CCR7+CD45RA+ phenotype. The source material was naive CD8+ T cells from blood, with Jurkat cell RNA spiked in. This sample's subset: FACS-sorted CD8+CD4-CCR7+CD45RA+ naive T cells. This receptor was obtained from a human donor in good health. Some libraries in this study had Jurkat cell RNA spiked in.

The DNA of the CDR3 is TGTGCCAGCAGTCCCCCGGACAGGGGTTATGGCTACACCTTC. It encodes CASSPPDRGYGYTF. V usage is TRBV28 and J usage is TRBJ1-2; TRBD1 matches at 9 bases. From germline, CDR1 is MDHEN and CDR2 SYDVKM. The CDR3 totals 14 residues. V was pared by 5 bases and J by 5 bases, with 6 bases of the junction left unmatched.